This T cell receptor (beta chain) derives from a study of T cell responses to AZD1222 COVID-19 vaccine. Profiled with immunoSEQ multiplex PCR; TCRdb holds only in-frame clones, not every one. The sample records approximately 150,000 clones, roughly 90% being singletons. Germline CDR1 reads MNHNY; CDR2 reads SVGAGI (reference sequence). V lost 10 bases to trimming and J lost 2 bases; unmatched junction nucleotides: 7. The CDR3 has 15 amino acids. Sequenced here: peripheral blood, sampled 28 days after the second AZD1222 dose. This sequence was found in an adult who received the AZD1222 COVID-19 vaccine. J is TRBJ2-3 and V is TRBV6-6; 12 positions match TRBD2. The CDR3 DNA sequence: TGTGCCACCAAAACTAGCGGGGGGTCCACAGATACGCAGTATTTT. Translating it yields CATKTSGGSTDTQYF.